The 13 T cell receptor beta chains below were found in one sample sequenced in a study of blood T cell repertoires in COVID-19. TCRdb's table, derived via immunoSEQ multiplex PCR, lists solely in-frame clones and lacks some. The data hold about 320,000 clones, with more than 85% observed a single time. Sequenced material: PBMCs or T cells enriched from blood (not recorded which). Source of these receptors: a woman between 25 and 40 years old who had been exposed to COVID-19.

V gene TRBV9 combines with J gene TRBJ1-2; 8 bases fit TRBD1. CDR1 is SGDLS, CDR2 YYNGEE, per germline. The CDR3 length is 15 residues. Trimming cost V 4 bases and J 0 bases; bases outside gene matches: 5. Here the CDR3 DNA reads TGTGCCAGCAGCTCAAGGGACAGGCCTAACTATGGCTACACCTTC. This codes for CASSSRDRPNYGYTF.

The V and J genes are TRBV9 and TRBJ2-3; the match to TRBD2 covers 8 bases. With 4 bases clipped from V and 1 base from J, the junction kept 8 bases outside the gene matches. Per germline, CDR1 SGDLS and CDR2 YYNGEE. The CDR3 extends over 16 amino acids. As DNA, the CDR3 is TGTGCCAGCAGCCCATTTAGCGGGGTGGGCACAGATACGCAGTATTTT. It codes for CASSPFSGVGTDTQYF. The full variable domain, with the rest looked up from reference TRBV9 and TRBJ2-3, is DSGVTQTPKHLITATGQRVTLRCSPRSGDLSVYWYQQSLDQGLQFLIQYYNGEERAKGNILERFSAQQFPDLHSELNLSSLELGDSALYFCASSPFSGVGTDTQYFGPGTRLTVL.

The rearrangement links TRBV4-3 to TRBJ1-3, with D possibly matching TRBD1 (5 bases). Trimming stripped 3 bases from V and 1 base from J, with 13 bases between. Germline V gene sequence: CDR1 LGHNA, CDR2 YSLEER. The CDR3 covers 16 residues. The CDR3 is CASSHSQGFSGNTIYF. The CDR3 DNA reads TGCGCCAGCAGCCACTCTCAGGGATTTTCTGGAAACACCATATATTTT.

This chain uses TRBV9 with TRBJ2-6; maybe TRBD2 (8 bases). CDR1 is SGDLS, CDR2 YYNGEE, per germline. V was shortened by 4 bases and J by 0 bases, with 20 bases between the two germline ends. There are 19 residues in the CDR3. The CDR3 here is CASSPRGGTASSGANVLTF. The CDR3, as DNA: TGTGCCAGCAGCCCCCGCGGGGGGACAGCGAGCTCTGGGGCCAACGTCCTGACTTTC. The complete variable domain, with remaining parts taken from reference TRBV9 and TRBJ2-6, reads DSGVTQTPKHLITATGQRVTLRCSPRSGDLSVYWYQQSLDQGLQFLIQYYNGEERAKGNILERFSAQQFPDLHSELNLSSLELGDSALYFCASSPRGGTASSGANVLTFGAGSRLTVL.

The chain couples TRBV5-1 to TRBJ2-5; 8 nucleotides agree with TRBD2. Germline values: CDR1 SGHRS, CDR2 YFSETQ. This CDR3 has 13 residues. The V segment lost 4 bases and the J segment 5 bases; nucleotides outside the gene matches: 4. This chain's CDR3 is CASSPGGDETQYF. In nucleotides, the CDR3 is TGCGCCAGCAGCCCGGGGGGGGATGAGACCCAGTACTTC.

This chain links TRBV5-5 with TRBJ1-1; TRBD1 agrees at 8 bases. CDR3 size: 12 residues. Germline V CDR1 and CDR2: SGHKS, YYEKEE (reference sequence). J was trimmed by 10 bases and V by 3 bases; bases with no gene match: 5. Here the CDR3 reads CASSSGQGRAFF. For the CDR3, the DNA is TGTGCCAGCAGCTCCGGACAGGGCAGAGCTTTCTTT.

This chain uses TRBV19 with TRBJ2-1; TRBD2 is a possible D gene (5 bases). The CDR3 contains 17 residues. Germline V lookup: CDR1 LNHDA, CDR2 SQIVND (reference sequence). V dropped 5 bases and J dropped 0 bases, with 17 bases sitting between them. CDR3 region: CASSSWLGRSSYNEQFF. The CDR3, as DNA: TGTGCCAGTAGTTCATGGCTAGGGAGAAGCTCCTACAATGAGCAGTTCTTC.

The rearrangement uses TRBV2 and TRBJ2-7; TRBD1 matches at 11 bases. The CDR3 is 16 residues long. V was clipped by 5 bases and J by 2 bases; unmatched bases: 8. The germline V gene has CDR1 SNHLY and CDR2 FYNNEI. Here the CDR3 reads CASSSSGTGGTYEQYF. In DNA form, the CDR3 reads TGTGCCAGCAGTTCTTCCGGGACAGGGGGTACCTACGAGCAGTACTTC. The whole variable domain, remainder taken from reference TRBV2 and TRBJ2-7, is EPEVTQTPSHQVTQMGQEVILRCVPISNHLYFYWYRQILGQKVEFLVSFYNNEISEKSEIFDDQFSVERPDGSNFTLKIRSTKLEDSAMYFCASSSSGTGGTYEQYFGPGTRLTVT.

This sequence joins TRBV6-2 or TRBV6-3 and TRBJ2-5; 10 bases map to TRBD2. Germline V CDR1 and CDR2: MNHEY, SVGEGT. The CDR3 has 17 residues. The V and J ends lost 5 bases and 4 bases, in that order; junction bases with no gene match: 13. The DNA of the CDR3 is TGTGCCAGCAGTCCCTTAGCGGGGGGACTGGCGCGAGAGACCCAGTACTTC. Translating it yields CASSPLAGGLARETQYF.

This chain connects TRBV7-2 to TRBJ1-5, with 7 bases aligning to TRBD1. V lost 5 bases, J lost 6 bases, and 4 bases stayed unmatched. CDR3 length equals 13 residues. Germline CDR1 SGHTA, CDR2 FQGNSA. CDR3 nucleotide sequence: TGTGCCAGCAGCGTCAACAGGGGTCAGCCCCAGCATTTT. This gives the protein CASSVNRGQPQHF. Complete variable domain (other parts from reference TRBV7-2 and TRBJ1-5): GAGVSQSPSNKVTEKGKDVELRCDPISGHTALYWYRQSLGQGLEFLIYFQGNSAPDKSGLPSDRFSAERTGGSVSTLTIQRTQQEDSAVYLCASSVNRGQPQHFGDGTRLSIL.

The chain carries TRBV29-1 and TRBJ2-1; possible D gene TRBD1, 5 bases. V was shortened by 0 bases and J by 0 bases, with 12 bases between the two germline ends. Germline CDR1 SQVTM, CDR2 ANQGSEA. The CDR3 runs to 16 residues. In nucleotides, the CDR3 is TGCAGCGTTGAAGATCAAAGGGGCTCCTCCTACAATGAGCAGTTCTTC. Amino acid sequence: CSVEDQRGSSYNEQFF.

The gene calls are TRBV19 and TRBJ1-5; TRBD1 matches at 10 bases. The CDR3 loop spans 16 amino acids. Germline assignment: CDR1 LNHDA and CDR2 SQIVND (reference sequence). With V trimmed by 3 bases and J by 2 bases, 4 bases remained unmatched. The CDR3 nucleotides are TGTGCCAGTAGTATCGACAGGGGGCTAGGCAATCAGCCCCAGCATTTT. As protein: CASSIDRGLGNQPQHF. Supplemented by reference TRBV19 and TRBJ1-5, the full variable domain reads DGGITQSPKYLFRKEGQNVTLSCEQNLNHDAMYWYRQDPGQGLRLIYYSQIVNDFQKGDIAEGYSVSREKKESFPLTVTSAQKNPTAFYLCASSIDRGLGNQPQHFGDGTRLSIL.

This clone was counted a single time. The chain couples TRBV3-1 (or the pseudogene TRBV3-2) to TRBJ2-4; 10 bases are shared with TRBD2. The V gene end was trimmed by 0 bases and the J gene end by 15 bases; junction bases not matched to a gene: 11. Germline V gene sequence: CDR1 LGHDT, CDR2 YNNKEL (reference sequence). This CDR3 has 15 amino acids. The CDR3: CASSQDAGLAGVSYF. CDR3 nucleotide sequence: TGTGCCAGCAGCCAAGATGCCGGGCTAGCGGGAGTTTCGTACTTC.